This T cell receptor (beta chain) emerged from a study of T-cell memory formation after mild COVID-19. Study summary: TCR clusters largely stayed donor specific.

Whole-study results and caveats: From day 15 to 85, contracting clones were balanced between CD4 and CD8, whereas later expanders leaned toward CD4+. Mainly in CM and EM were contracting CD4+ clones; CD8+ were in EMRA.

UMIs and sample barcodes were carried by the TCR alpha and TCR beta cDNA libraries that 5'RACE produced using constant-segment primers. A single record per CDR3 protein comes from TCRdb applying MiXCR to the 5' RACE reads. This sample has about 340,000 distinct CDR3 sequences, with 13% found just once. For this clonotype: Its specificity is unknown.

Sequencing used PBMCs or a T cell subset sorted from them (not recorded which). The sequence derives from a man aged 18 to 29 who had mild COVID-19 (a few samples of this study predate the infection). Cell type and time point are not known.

This chain's CDR3 is CASSLSGSTYEQYF. The CDR3, as DNA: TGCGCCAGCAGCTTGAGTGGGTCTACCTACGAGCAGTACTTC. This chain joins TRBV5-1 and TRBJ2-7; D gene uncertain. The CDR3 is 14 amino acids. CDR1 is SGHRS and CDR2 is YFSETQ in the germline V gene. Trimming pared 1 base from V and 2 bases from J, leaving 10 bases between.